The 13 T cell receptor beta chains presented below share a single source sample, sequenced in a study of shared clonotypes between healthy human individuals. Only in-frame clones appear in the TCRdb table, and some are missing; sequencing was by immunoSEQ multiplex PCR. Among about 2.4 million clones listed, over 85% were seen once. The sample consisted of naive CD4+ T cells from PBMCs. The sample's subset: CD45RA+ positively selected. These receptors came from a man younger than 35 in good health. Some clones in this sample may be carry-over from other donors' samples.

This clone is a singleton in its sample. The rearrangement links TRBV5-6 to TRBJ2-1; 10 nucleotides match TRBD2. J was trimmed by 9 bases and V by 0 bases; bases with no gene match: 12. The germline V gene has CDR1 SGHDT and CDR2 YYEEEE. The CDR3 has 17 residues. The CDR3 region is CASSLVLSLAGGIEQFF. In DNA form, the CDR3 reads TGTGCCAGCAGCTTGGTTCTATCGTTAGCGGGAGGAATTGAGCAGTTCTTC.

The gene calls are TRBV18 and TRBJ2-3, with D perhaps matching TRBD2 (6 bases). Germline loops: CDR1 KGHSH, CDR2 LQKENI. The CDR3 contains 15 residues. Trimming cost V 3 bases and J 0 bases, with 10 bases left between them. CDR3 nucleotide sequence: TGTGCCAGCTCACCCGCGGGAACTAGCACAGATACGCAGTATTTT. Translated: CASSPAGTSTDTQYF.

The genes are TRBV28 and TRBJ2-6; no reliable D call. Germline V lookup: CDR1 MDHEN, CDR2 SYDVKM. This CDR3 has 16 residues. With 5 bases removed from V and 0 bases from J, the gap between germline ends came to 11 bases. The CDR3 DNA reads TGTGCCAGCAGTCCTGGACGGGCCTCTGGGGCCAACGTCCTGACTTTC. Translating gives CASSPGRASGANVLTF. Variable domain in full (rest from reference TRBV28 and TRBJ2-6): DVKVTQSSRYLVKRTGEKVFLECVQDMDHENMFWYRQDPGLGLRLIYFSYDVKMKEKGDIPEGYSVSREKKERFSLILESASTNQTSMYLCASSPGRASGANVLTFGAGSRLTVL.

V is TRBV28 and J is TRBJ2-1; 7 bases align to TRBD2. The CDR3 is made up of 15 amino acids. V was clipped by 5 bases and J by 4 bases; unmatched bases: 8. Germline V lookup: CDR1 MDHEN, CDR2 SYDVKM. The CDR3 region has the DNA TGTGCCAGCAGTCTGGCGGGAGCGGTTTACAATGAGCAGTTCTTC. This translates into CASSLAGAVYNEQFF.

V usage is TRBV4-3 and J usage is TRBJ2-2; 7 nucleotides agree with TRBD2. Germline V lookup: CDR1 LGHNA, CDR2 YSLEER. J lost 10 bases, V lost 0 bases, and 14 bases had no gene match. CDR3 length: 17 amino acids. The CDR3 DNA is TGCGCCAGCAGCCAAGAGGGGAGGGGCCTTATCCTGGAGGAGCTGTTTTTT. It yields the protein CASSQEGRGLILEELFF.

This clone was recorded many times. The chain uses TRBV5-4 and TRBJ2-1; 9 bases are a match to TRBD2. V was clipped by 2 bases and J by 4 bases; unmatched bases: 4. Per the germline V gene, CDR1 is SGHNT and CDR2 is YYREEE (reference sequence). The CDR3 covers 15 residues. The CDR3 reads CASSFSGLAYNEQFF. CDR3 DNA: TGTGCCAGCAGCTTTTCGGGACTAGCTTACAATGAGCAGTTCTTC.

The CDR3 here is CASSLALTSQETQYF. CDR3 DNA: TGTGCCAGCAGCTTAGCGCTGACTAGCCAGGAGACCCAGTACTTC. The genes are TRBV7-9 and TRBJ2-5; 7 bases align to TRBD2. With V trimmed by 0 bases and J by 5 bases, 6 bases remained unmatched. The germline V gene has CDR1 SEHNR and CDR2 FQNEAQ (reference sequence). This CDR3 is 15 amino acids long.

CDR3 DNA sequence: TGTGCCAGCAGTGAAGTGGGCATAGCGGGAGGGAGCTCCTACAATGAGCAGTTCTTC. It encodes CASSEVGIAGGSSYNEQFF. This rearrangement joins TRBV2 to TRBJ2-1, with 11 bases identical to TRBD2. Losses at the gene ends were 1 base for V and 0 bases for J; bases not matched to a gene: 8. CDR3 length equals 19 residues. CDR1 is SNHLY and CDR2 is FYNNEI in the germline V gene.

As regards this clone: The same CDR3 can be traced to other DNA sequences in this sample. The genes are TRBV6-6 and TRBJ2-7; no firm D call. CDR3 length: 14 residues. Germline V lookup: CDR1 MNHNY, CDR2 SVGAGI (reference sequence). V lost 2 bases and J lost 0, with 8 bases in between. The CDR3 reads CASSYAQDSYEQYF. As DNA, the CDR3 is TGTGCCAGCAGTTACGCCCAAGACTCCTACGAGCAGTACTTC.

The chain uses TRBV28 and TRBJ2-1; a possible D gene is TRBD1 (5 bases). This CDR3 has 16 amino acids. The germline V gene has CDR1 MDHEN and CDR2 SYDVKM. Trimming took off 5 bases at V and 0 bases at J, with 14 bases between the two ends. CDR3 protein: CASSLGRINSYNEQFF. The CDR3, as DNA: TGTGCCAGCAGTCTGGGGCGGATAAACTCCTACAATGAGCAGTTCTTC.

The chain employs TRBV6-5 and TRBJ2-7, with D perhaps matching TRBD2 (5 bases). This CDR3 has 15 residues. Germline V lookup: CDR1 MNHEY, CDR2 SVGAGI. The V gene lost 7 bases and the J gene lost 3 bases, with 19 bases spanning the gap. CDR3 loop: CASKPWGAEFYEQYF. Here the CDR3 DNA reads TGTGCCAGCAAGCCGTGGGGAGCGGAGTTCTACGAGCAGTACTTC.

The chain is built from TRBV4-2 and TRBJ2-5; the D gene is possibly TRBD1 (6 bases). With 6 bases removed from V and 5 bases from J, the gap between germline ends came to 22 bases. This CDR3 comprises 16 residues. Per germline, CDR1 LGHNA and CDR2 YNFKEQ. The CDR3 here is CASSREPGHPPETQYF. The DNA for the CDR3 is TGTGCCAGCAGTCGTGAACCGGGACACCCCCCGGAGACCCAGTACTTC.

The V and J genes are TRBV30 and TRBJ2-5; D remains unclear. Trimming took 8 bases from V and 7 from J, leaving 20 bases between them. The CDR3 sequence is 13 residues long. In germline, CDR1 is GTSNPN, CDR2 SVGIG (reference sequence). The CDR3 region is CAGNLGSGATQYF. As DNA, the CDR3 is TGTGCCGGGAATCTCGGTTCCGGAGCGACCCAGTACTTC. The full variable domain, rest sourced from reference TRBV30 and TRBJ2-5, is SQTIHQWPATLVQPVGSPLSLECTVEGTSNPNLYWYRQAAGRGLQLLFYSVGIGQISSEVPQNLSASRPQDRQFILSSKKLLLSDSGFYLCAGNLGSGATQYFGPGTRLLVL.